The following is a TCR beta chain sequence with its context. Its antigen is undetermined. This record belongs to a study of human T cells and chemical hapten exposure. The CDR3 is 14 residues long. Germline V gene sequence: CDR1 SGHTA, CDR2 FQGNSA. V lost 6 bases, J lost 0 bases, and 11 bases lay in between. Study results and caveats: Expanded TCR counts at PT1 were positively correlated with the patch test score. Those TCRs sitting above 1 in 1000 frequency stayed the same with DPC sensitization.

As for time point: pre-sensitization, week 0. The treatment was: therapeutic diphenylcyclopropenone sensitization with weekly scalp DPC. Via MiXCR, TCRdb re-called the RACE reads, giving one row per CDR3 protein. The sample comprises over 300,000 distinct CDR3 sequences, more than 4.5% of which are singletons, and 2.6% rests with the top ten. This rearrangement joins TRBV7-2 to TRBJ1-1; D is unclear. Sequences were derived from whole blood, sampled in connection with sensitization to the hapten diphenylcyclopropenone (DPC). The sequence was collected from a woman in her forties or fifties with alopecia areata. Some clones in this sample may be carry-over from other donors' samples. CDR3 loop: CASRATTVNTEAFF. The CDR3 DNA follows: TGTGCCAGCAGAGCGACTACAGTGAACACTGAAGCTTTCTTT. Full variable domain (outside the CDR3, taken from reference TRBV7-2 and TRBJ1-1): GAGVSQSPSNKVTEKGKDVELRCDPISGHTALYWYRQSLGQGLEFLIYFQGNSAPDKSGLPSDRFSAERTGGSVSTLTIQRTQQEDSAVYLCASRATTVNTEAFFGQGTRLTVV.